The 8 T cell receptor beta chains in this list originate from one sample, sequenced in a study of response to subunit inactivated influenza vaccine. From the RT-PCR reads, TCRdb called clonotypes with MiXCR, one entry per CDR3 protein. The top ten hold approximately 10% of the sample, which has around 600,000 distinct CDR3 sequences, 11% seen once. This sample also appeared in a second study, on T cells expressing NK-cell markers. That paper states: 5'RACE template switching with UMIs produced the TCR beta cDNA.

The sample here was PBMCs from blood, taken on the day of vaccination. The receptors stem from a man over 45 who received an inactivated influenza vaccine.

This clonotype was detected ten times or more. The chain couples TRBV12-3 or TRBV12-4 to TRBJ2-5; TRBD1 matches at 8 bases. Trimming took 7 bases from V and 4 from J; bases not matched to a gene: 5. The CDR3 spans 13 residues. CDR3 residues: CASTWTGLETQYF. CDR3 nucleotides: TGTGCCAGCACTTGGACAGGGTTAGAGACCCAGTACTTC.

This chain joins TRBV24-1 and TRBJ2-7, with D possibly being TRBD1 (5 bases). The V gene lost 2 bases and the J gene lost 0 bases, with 10 bases spanning the gap. CDR3 size: 15 residues. CDR1 and CDR2 (germline): KGHDR, SFDVKD. The CDR3 here is CATSDSRQSSYEQYF. The CDR3 DNA follows: TGTGCCACCAGTGATTCGAGACAGAGCTCCTACGAGCAGTACTTC.

The gene calls are TRBV7-9 and TRBJ1-6; TRBD1 matches at 8 bases. This CDR3 comprises 15 residues. V lost 2 bases, J lost 6 bases, and 3 bases stayed unmatched. Germline V gene sequence: CDR1 SEHNR, CDR2 FQNEAQ (reference sequence). CDR3 nucleotide sequence: TGTGCCAGCAGCTTATCAGGGGGCGGTAATTCACCCCTCCACTTT. Translated: CASSLSGGGNSPLHF.

In its sample, this clonotype was seen a few times. The J gene is TRBJ2-7, the V gene TRBV20-1; TRBD2 is a possible D gene (6 bases). CDR3 length: 18 amino acids. Trimming removed 5 bases from V and 2 bases from J, with 28 bases in between. Per the germline V gene, CDR1 is DFQATT and CDR2 is SNEGSKA (reference sequence). The CDR3 reads CSAAVLSGRASLTYEQYF. The CDR3 DNA reads as TGCAGTGCTGCTGTACTTAGCGGAAGGGCCTCCCTAACCTACGAGCAGTACTTC.

This clonotype was counted at least ten times. The chain carries TRBV20-1 and TRBJ1-5, with 8 bases aligning to TRBD1. Trimming took 5 bases from V and 4 from J; bases not matched to a gene: 4. The germline CDR1 and CDR2 sequences are DFQATT and SNEGSKA (reference sequence). The CDR3 sequence is 13 residues long. CDR3: CSAHRGSNQPQHF. The DNA of the CDR3 is TGCAGTGCTCACAGGGGGAGTAATCAGCCCCAGCATTTT.

This clonotype was found a few times. This rearrangement joins TRBV12-3 or TRBV12-4 to TRBJ1-2, with TRBD1 as a possible D gene (6 bases). The CDR3 spans 15 residues. The ends were cut back, 2 bases at V and 4 bases at J, with 14 bases in the middle. The CDR3 region is CASSLRGDPVYGYTF. In DNA, the CDR3 is TGTGCCAGCAGTTTAAGGGGGGATCCGGTCTATGGCTACACCTTC.

The chain is built from TRBV4-3 and TRBJ2-5; a weak D match, TRBD2 (6 bases). CDR1 is LGHNA and CDR2 is YSLEER in the germline V gene. The CDR3 is 13 residues long. V lost 6 bases and J lost 4, with 12 bases in between. This CDR3 reads CASRVGGPETQYF. In DNA, the CDR3 is TGCGCCAGCAGAGTAGGAGGGCCAGAGACCCAGTACTTC.

The V gene is TRBV29-1, the J gene TRBJ2-7; 12 positions match TRBD2. Unmatched junction bases numbered 6, after V lost 4 bases and J lost 2 bases. Germline V gene lookup returns CDR1 SQVTM and CDR2 ANQGSEA. The CDR3 has 15 residues. The CDR3 here is CSVGPLAGGTYEQYF. CDR3 bases: TGCAGCGTTGGTCCACTAGCGGGAGGAACCTACGAGCAGTACTTC.